The rows below give T cell receptor beta chains drawn from one sample of a study of blood T cell repertoires in COVID-19. Method: immunoSEQ multiplex PCR; TCRdb's copy keeps in-frame clones and lacks some. The sample lists about 230,000 clones, roughly nine tenths seen once, with about a tenth in the top ten. Sequenced input: PBMCs or T cells enriched from blood (not recorded which). These receptors were obtained from a man aged 25 to 45 who had recovered from COVID-19. The CDR3 runs from the conserved cysteine through the conserved F or W. Each record gives: clone size, J gene, D gene, V gene, CDR3 protein, CDR3 DNA. The D gene is left open where the match is weak. Some rows mark clone size as missing; the rest say once, few, many or name a class of expanded clone.

abundance: -
j_gene: TRBJ2-7
d_gene: -
v_gene: TRBV3-1/TRBV3-2
CDR3aa: CASSQQGVMMQSYEQYF
CDR3nt: TGTGCCAGCAGCCAGCAGGGCGTTATGATGCAGTCCTACGAGCAGTACTTC

abundance: -
j_gene: TRBJ2-2
d_gene: -
v_gene: TRBV11-3
CDR3aa: CASSLAGTGELFF
CDR3nt: TGTGCCAGCAGCTTAGCAGGCACCGGGGAGCTGTTTTTT

abundance: -
j_gene: TRBJ2-6
d_gene: TRBD1
v_gene: TRBV9
CDR3aa: CASSPRDRLSGANVLTF
CDR3nt: TGTGCCAGCAGCCCACGGGACAGACTCTCTGGGGCCAACGTCCTGACTTTC

abundance: -
j_gene: TRBJ2-7
d_gene: -
v_gene: TRBV24-1
CDR3aa: CATSETHRDTSSYEQYF
CDR3nt: TGTGCCACCAGTGAGACCCACCGGGACACATCCTCCTACGAGCAGTACTTC

abundance: -
j_gene: TRBJ2-7
d_gene: -
v_gene: TRBV18
CDR3aa: CASSPRREIYEQYF
CDR3nt: TGTGCCAGCTCACCACGCCGGGAAATCTACGAGCAGTACTTC

abundance: -
j_gene: TRBJ2-7
d_gene: TRBD2
v_gene: TRBV6-5
CDR3aa: CASSIPSGRFYEQYF
CDR3nt: TGTGCCAGCAGTATTCCTAGCGGGAGGTTCTACGAGCAGTACTTC

abundance: -
j_gene: TRBJ2-3
d_gene: -
v_gene: TRBV5-1
CDR3aa: CASSRDNTDTQYF
CDR3nt: TGCGCCAGCAGCCGGGACAACACAGATACGCAGTATTTT

abundance: few
j_gene: TRBJ2-5
d_gene: -
v_gene: TRBV2
CDR3aa: CASSKDYYQETQYF
CDR3nt: TGTGCCAGCAGTAAAGACTACTACCAAGAGACCCAGTACTTC

abundance: -
j_gene: TRBJ2-3
d_gene: TRBD1
v_gene: TRBV15
CDR3aa: CATGNRGQADTQYF
CDR3nt: TGTGCCACCGGAAACAGGGGGCAGGCAGATACGCAGTATTTT

abundance: -
j_gene: TRBJ1-2
d_gene: TRBD1
v_gene: TRBV5-5
CDR3aa: CASSLGTGGIYGYTF
CDR3nt: TGTGCCAGCAGCTTGGGGACAGGGGGTATCTATGGCTACACCTTC

abundance: -
j_gene: TRBJ1-6
d_gene: TRBD1
v_gene: TRBV3-1/TRBV3-2
CDR3aa: CASSQGSGTGSSPLHF
CDR3nt: TGTGCCAGCAGCCAAGGATCCGGGACAGGGTCTTCGCCCCTCCACTTT

abundance: -
j_gene: TRBJ1-2
d_gene: -
v_gene: TRBV4-1
CDR3aa: CASSQDSETMNYGYTF
CDR3nt: TGCGCCAGCAGCCAAGATTCGGAGACGATGAACTATGGCTACACCTTC

abundance: -
j_gene: TRBJ2-7
d_gene: -
v_gene: TRBV19
CDR3aa: CASSRDNLGYYEQYF
CDR3nt: TGTGCCAGTAGTAGGGACAATTTGGGCTACTACGAGCAGTACTTC

abundance: -
j_gene: TRBJ1-5
d_gene: TRBD1
v_gene: TRBV7-2
CDR3aa: CASSPGTGGNQPQHF
CDR3nt: TGTGCCAGCAGCCCGGGGACAGGAGGCAATCAGCCCCAGCATTTT

abundance: -
j_gene: TRBJ1-4
d_gene: -
v_gene: TRBV6-2/TRBV6-3
CDR3aa: CASSLGGATNEKLFF
CDR3nt: TGTGCCAGCAGTCTAGGGGGAGCAACTAATGAAAAACTGTTTTTT

abundance: -
j_gene: TRBJ1-1
d_gene: -
v_gene: TRBV12-3/TRBV12-4
CDR3aa: CASSPDTNTEAFF
CDR3nt: TGTGCCAGCAGTCCCGACACAAACACTGAAGCTTTCTTT

abundance: -
j_gene: TRBJ2-3
d_gene: -
v_gene: TRBV4-2
CDR3aa: CASSQAWDFSSTDTQYF
CDR3nt: TGTGCCAGCAGCCAAGCTTGGGACTTTTCTAGCACAGATACGCAGTATTTT

abundance: -
j_gene: TRBJ2-7
d_gene: -
v_gene: TRBV28
CDR3aa: CASSRESYEQYF
CDR3nt: TGTGCCAGCAGCCGGGAGTCCTACGAGCAGTACTTC

abundance: -
j_gene: TRBJ2-2
d_gene: -
v_gene: TRBV7-2
CDR3aa: CASSLTRTGSNTGELFF
CDR3nt: TGTGCCAGCAGCTTAACAAGGACTGGGTCGAACACCGGGGAGCTGTTTTTT

abundance: -
j_gene: TRBJ1-3
d_gene: -
v_gene: TRBV5-1
CDR3aa: CASSLGGSGNTIYF
CDR3nt: TGCGCCAGCAGCTTAGGGGGATCTGGAAACACCATATATTTT

abundance: -
j_gene: TRBJ1-6
d_gene: TRBD1
v_gene: TRBV6-2/TRBV6-3
CDR3aa: CASSAWRTGRGSPLHF
CDR3nt: TGTGCCAGCAGTGCCTGGAGGACAGGAAGGGGTTCACCCCTCCACTTT

abundance: -
j_gene: TRBJ2-2
d_gene: TRBD2
v_gene: TRBV3-1/TRBV3-2
CDR3aa: CASRRAGAWTGELFF
CDR3nt: TGTGCCAGCAGGCGAGCGGGGGCTTGGACCGGGGAGCTGTTTTTT

abundance: -
j_gene: TRBJ2-5
d_gene: TRBD2
v_gene: TRBV7-2
CDR3aa: CASSLVAGGPRETQYF
CDR3nt: TGTGCCAGCAGCTTAGTGGCGGGGGGGCCGCGGGAGACCCAGTACTTC

abundance: -
j_gene: TRBJ2-1
d_gene: TRBD2
v_gene: TRBV30
CDR3aa: CAWSYGTSGGNEQFF
CDR3nt: TGTGCCTGGAGTTACGGGACTAGCGGTGGAAATGAGCAGTTCTTC

abundance: -
j_gene: TRBJ2-7
d_gene: -
v_gene: TRBV29-1
CDR3aa: CSVDVQGGNYEQYF
CDR3nt: TGCAGCGTTGATGTACAGGGTGGTAACTACGAGCAGTACTTC

abundance: -
j_gene: TRBJ1-3
d_gene: -
v_gene: TRBV7-2
CDR3aa: CASSLAHTYSGNTIYF
CDR3nt: TGTGCCAGCAGCTTAGCGCACACGTACTCTGGAAACACCATATATTTT

abundance: once
j_gene: TRBJ1-2
d_gene: TRBD1
v_gene: TRBV3-1/TRBV3-2
CDR3aa: CASSQDRGYGYTF
CDR3nt: TGTGCCAGCAGCCAGGACAGGGGTTATGGCTACACCTTC

abundance: -
j_gene: TRBJ1-1
d_gene: -
v_gene: TRBV19
CDR3aa: CASSMGHPISSTEAFF
CDR3nt: TGTGCCAGTAGTATGGGGCACCCCATTAGCTCCACTGAAGCTTTCTTT

abundance: -
j_gene: TRBJ1-5
d_gene: -
v_gene: TRBV7-4
CDR3aa: CASRDGKGGGSNQPQHF
CDR3nt: TGTGCCAGCCGCGACGGAAAAGGGGGGGGGAGCAATCAGCCCCAGCATTTT

abundance: -
j_gene: TRBJ2-7
d_gene: TRBD2
v_gene: TRBV10-1
CDR3aa: CASSDAGGPYEQYF
CDR3nt: TGCGCCAGCAGCGACGCGGGAGGGCCATACGAGCAGTACTTC

abundance: few
j_gene: TRBJ1-1
d_gene: TRBD1
v_gene: TRBV28
CDR3aa: CASSPGQGNTEAFF
CDR3nt: TGTGCCAGCAGCCCGGGACAGGGGAACACTGAAGCTTTCTTT

abundance: -
j_gene: TRBJ2-5
d_gene: -
v_gene: TRBV9
CDR3aa: CASSVFGGETQYF
CDR3nt: TGTGCCAGCAGCGTTTTTGGCGGGGAGACCCAGTACTTC

abundance: -
j_gene: TRBJ2-1
d_gene: TRBD2
v_gene: TRBV13
CDR3aa: CASSSGAGGKYNEQFF
CDR3nt: TGTGCCAGCAGCTCGGGAGCGGGGGGGAAATACAATGAGCAGTTCTTC

abundance: -
j_gene: TRBJ1-3
d_gene: -
v_gene: TRBV4-1
CDR3aa: CASSHIFSRNTIYF
CDR3nt: TGCGCCAGCAGCCACATTTTTTCTCGGAACACCATATATTTT

abundance: -
j_gene: TRBJ1-1
d_gene: -
v_gene: TRBV7-9
CDR3aa: CASSPLGQGMNTEAFF
CDR3nt: TGTGCCAGCAGCCCACTGGGACAAGGCATGAACACTGAAGCTTTCTTT

abundance: -
j_gene: TRBJ2-3
d_gene: TRBD1
v_gene: TRBV18
CDR3aa: CASSPTGGRGTDTQYF
CDR3nt: TGTGCCAGCTCACCAACAGGGGGACGTGGGACAGATACGCAGTATTTT

abundance: few
j_gene: TRBJ2-7
d_gene: -
v_gene: TRBV11-2
CDR3aa: CASSPREREQYF
CDR3nt: TGTGCCAGCAGCCCAAGAGAGAGGGAGCAGTACTTC

abundance: -
j_gene: TRBJ1-1
d_gene: TRBD1
v_gene: TRBV27
CDR3aa: CASSIQGAIDTEAFF
CDR3nt: TGTGCCAGCAGTATACAGGGGGCGATCGACACTGAAGCTTTCTTT

abundance: -
j_gene: TRBJ1-4
d_gene: -
v_gene: TRBV7-8
CDR3aa: CASGQGELMREKLFF
CDR3nt: TGTGCCAGCGGGCAGGGTGAACTCATGCGGGAAAAACTGTTTTTT

abundance: -
j_gene: TRBJ2-3
d_gene: TRBD2
v_gene: TRBV10-3
CDR3aa: CAISDGTSGGAGHPDTQYF
CDR3nt: TGTGCCATCAGTGATGGGACTAGCGGGGGGGCCGGTCATCCAGATACGCAGTATTTT

abundance: -
j_gene: TRBJ2-7
d_gene: -
v_gene: TRBV7-9
CDR3aa: CASSSGEGAYEQYF
CDR3nt: TGTGCCAGCAGCTCGGGGGAGGGGGCCTACGAGCAGTACTTC

abundance: -
j_gene: TRBJ1-5
d_gene: TRBD1
v_gene: TRBV9
CDR3aa: CASSATGVNQPQHF
CDR3nt: TGTGCCAGCAGCGCGACAGGGGTCAATCAGCCCCAGCATTTT

abundance: -
j_gene: TRBJ1-4
d_gene: TRBD1
v_gene: TRBV11-2
CDR3aa: CASSLITGGFNEKLFF
CDR3nt: TGTGCCAGCAGCCTAATAACAGGGGGCTTTAATGAAAAACTGTTTTTT

abundance: once
j_gene: TRBJ2-6
d_gene: TRBD2
v_gene: TRBV27
CDR3aa: CASRRVGLAELANVLTF
CDR3nt: TGTGCCAGCCGTCGGGTTGGGCTAGCGGAACTGGCCAACGTCCTGACTTTC

abundance: -
j_gene: TRBJ2-1
d_gene: TRBD2
v_gene: TRBV29-1
CDR3aa: CSVEVGLAGGRNEQFF
CDR3nt: TGCAGCGTTGAAGTGGGACTAGCGGGAGGTCGGAATGAGCAGTTCTTC

abundance: -
j_gene: TRBJ1-1
d_gene: TRBD1
v_gene: TRBV28
CDR3aa: CASSFSAGGNTEAFF
CDR3nt: TGTGCCAGCAGTTTTTCGGCAGGGGGGAACACTGAAGCTTTCTTT

abundance: -
j_gene: TRBJ2-2
d_gene: -
v_gene: TRBV6-5
CDR3aa: CASRTLDAGMLFF
CDR3nt: TGTGCCAGCAGGACATTGGACGCGGGGATGCTGTTTTTT

abundance: -
j_gene: TRBJ2-7
d_gene: TRBD1
v_gene: TRBV29-1
CDR3aa: CSANRGSYEQYF
CDR3nt: TGCAGCGCCAACAGGGGGTCCTACGAGCAGTACTTC

abundance: once
j_gene: TRBJ2-1
d_gene: TRBD2
v_gene: TRBV11-2
CDR3aa: CASSSGGVYNEQFF
CDR3nt: TGTGCCAGCAGCTCGGGGGGGGTATACAATGAGCAGTTCTTC

abundance: -
j_gene: TRBJ1-1
d_gene: -
v_gene: TRBV19
CDR3aa: CASSPAGDEAFF
CDR3nt: TGTGCCAGTAGCCCCGCAGGCGATGAAGCTTTCTTT

abundance: -
j_gene: TRBJ2-2
d_gene: -
v_gene: TRBV19
CDR3aa: CASRKGGSDTGELFF
CDR3nt: TGTGCCAGTAGGAAAGGAGGGTCGGACACCGGGGAGCTGTTTTTT

abundance: -
j_gene: TRBJ1-3
d_gene: -
v_gene: TRBV7-2
CDR3aa: CASSLSGAPGNTIYF
CDR3nt: TGTGCCAGCAGCTTAAGTGGGGCGCCCGGAAACACCATATATTTT

abundance: few
j_gene: TRBJ2-1
d_gene: -
v_gene: TRBV5-1
CDR3aa: CASSPGWTNEQFF
CDR3nt: TGCGCCAGCAGCCCAGGGTGGACCAATGAGCAGTTCTTC

abundance: -
j_gene: TRBJ1-6
d_gene: -
v_gene: TRBV27
CDR3aa: CASSLLENSPLHF
CDR3nt: TGTGCCAGCAGTTTATTAGAGAATTCACCCCTCCACTTT

abundance: -
j_gene: TRBJ2-7
d_gene: TRBD1
v_gene: TRBV18
CDR3aa: CASSPKTGVSEQYF
CDR3nt: TGTGCCAGCTCACCAAAGACAGGGGTAAGCGAGCAGTACTTC

abundance: -
j_gene: TRBJ2-7
d_gene: -
v_gene: TRBV9
CDR3aa: CASSLTGTRAYEQYF
CDR3nt: TGTGCCAGCAGCTTAACCGGGACAAGGGCGTACGAGCAGTACTTC

abundance: -
j_gene: TRBJ2-5
d_gene: -
v_gene: TRBV5-4
CDR3aa: CASSPKPGDQETQYF
CDR3nt: TGTGCCAGCAGCCCGAAACCAGGGGACCAAGAGACCCAGTACTTC

abundance: -
j_gene: TRBJ2-3
d_gene: TRBD2
v_gene: TRBV28
CDR3aa: CASSFFPGLAGGTDTQYF
CDR3nt: TGTGCCAGCAGTTTTTTCCCTGGACTAGCGGGAGGAACAGATACGCAGTATTTT

abundance: -
j_gene: TRBJ1-5
d_gene: -
v_gene: TRBV29-1
CDR3aa: CSVGHPNQPQHF
CDR3nt: TGCAGCGTAGGACACCCGAATCAGCCCCAGCATTTT

abundance: -
j_gene: TRBJ2-3
d_gene: TRBD2
v_gene: TRBV19
CDR3aa: CASTERGGRRDTQYF
CDR3nt: TGTGCCAGTACCGAGCGGGGGGGCCGTAGAGATACGCAGTATTTT